This TCR beta chain was sequenced during a study of T cell changes during pregnancy in multiple sclerosis. Sequencing used immunoSEQ multiplex PCR; TCRdb keeps in-frame clones, though not all of them. Of some 71,000 clones listed, about 90% are singletons. Germline lookup yields CDR1 MNHEY and CDR2 SVGAGI. This CDR3 is 14 amino acids long. V lost 6 bases and J lost 4; bases outside the gene matches: 4. The receptor was derived from a female donor with multiple sclerosis, enrolled in a pregnancy study. The source material was peripheral blood, sampled after pregnancy. V is TRBV6-5 and J is TRBJ1-5, with 9 bases aligning to TRBD1. This CDR3 is CASSRDRGNQPQHF. The CDR3, as DNA: TGTGCCAGCAGCCGAGACAGGGGGAATCAGCCCCAGCATTTT.